A selection of T cell receptor beta chains follows, all from one sample in a study of T cells after yellow fever vaccination. TCRdb passed the 5' RACE reads through MiXCR, listing each CDR3 protein once. This table holds roughly 310,000 distinct CDR3 sequences, about 8.7% found once. The sequenced sample was PBMCs, obtained on the day of the first yellow fever vaccination. These receptors came from a man between 18 and 29 years old who received the YFV17D yellow fever vaccine. The CDR3 runs from the conserved cysteine through the conserved F or W. Fields, in order: clone size, D gene, J gene, V gene, CDR3 DNA, CDR3 protein. The D gene is left open where the match is weak. For some rows the clone size is stated as once, few or many, or as a class when expanded; others skip it.

.	.	TRBJ2-5	TRBV10-3	TGTGCCATCAGGCTCGGACACCAAGAGACCCAGTACTTC	CAIRLGHQETQYF
.	.	TRBJ2-3	TRBV6-1	TGTGCCAGCAGTGAAACAGGGTTCAGCACAGATACGCAGTATTTT	CASSETGFSTDTQYF
many	.	TRBJ2-1	TRBV7-3	TGTGCCAGCAGCTTGGGAGCCGAGCAGTTCTTC	CASSLGAEQFF
.	TRBD1	TRBJ1-2	TRBV5-1	TGCGCCAGCAGTTTTGATTCCGGGACAGGGTTTCACACCTTC	CASSFDSGTGFHTF
many	.	TRBJ1-3	TRBV29-1	TGCTCGGGTTGGGGGATGGATGGAAACACCATATATTTT	CSGWGMDGNTIYF
few	TRBD2	TRBJ2-1	TRBV4-1	TGCGCCAGCAGCTTTAAGACTAGCGGGACCTACAATGAGCAGTTCTTC	CASSFKTSGTYNEQFF
few	.	TRBJ1-5	TRBV18	TGTGCCAGCTCACCAAGGGTGGAGGGCAATCAGCCCCAGCATTTT	CASSPRVEGNQPQHF
few	TRBD2	TRBJ2-6	TRBV9	TGTGCCAGCAGCGTAGGCCTAGCGGGGTTCTCTGGGGCCAACGTCCTGACTTTC	CASSVGLAGFSGANVLTF
.	.	TRBJ2-1	TRBV7-2	TGTGCCAGCAGCTTAGGTGGACTGGCCTTGGATGAGCAGTTCTTC	CASSLGGLALDEQFF
many	.	TRBJ2-3	TRBV11-1	TGTGCCAGCAGCTTAGGGGAGGCAGATACGCAGTATTTT	CASSLGEADTQYF
.	.	TRBJ2-7	TRBV30	TGTGCCTGGAGTCCTCTTCCGGGGCCGTACGAGCAGTACTTC	CAWSPLPGPYEQYF
many	.	TRBJ1-1	TRBV5-1	TGCGCCAGCAGCTTGACAGACATGAACACTGAAGCTTTCTTT	CASSLTDMNTEAFF
few	TRBD2	TRBJ2-7	TRBV5-4	TGTGCCAGCAGCTTGGAGGGCGGGGGGCGAGACTACGAGCAGTACTTC	CASSLEGGGRDYEQYF
few	.	TRBJ2-2	TRBV21-1	TGTGCCAGCAGCTTACGACCGGGACAGGGGGCCCCACTGAACACCGGGGAGCTGTTTTTT	CASSLRPGQGAPLNTGELFF
.	.	TRBJ1-2	TRBV6-1	TGTGCCAGCAAGAGGACCGTTGACTACACCTTC	CASKRTVDYTF
few	.	TRBJ1-1	TRBV27	TGTGCCAGCAGTTTATCTGGCCGGATGAACACTGAAGCTTTCTTT	CASSLSGRMNTEAFF
few	.	TRBJ1-6	TRBV12-3/TRBV12-4	TGTGCCAGCAGTTTGGGGACCGCATCTCACTCACCCCTCCACTTT	CASSLGTASHSPLHF
few	.	TRBJ2-7	TRBV7-2	TGTGCCAGCAGCCTCGGCCCGGCTTCCTACGAGCAGTACTTC	CASSLGPASYEQYF
many	.	TRBJ2-1	TRBV5-1	TGCGCCAGCAGACAGGGCAATGAGCAGTTCTTC	CASRQGNEQFF
many	TRBD1	TRBJ2-3	TRBV7-9	TGTGCCACCTCAGTCGGGACAGCTAGCACAGATACGCAGTATTTT	CATSVGTASTDTQYF
many	.	TRBJ1-5	TRBV7-8	TGTGCCAGCAGCGAGTATCAGGGACCCAGTCAGCCCCAGCATTTT	CASSEYQGPSQPQHF
.	.	TRBJ2-2	TRBV11-2	TGTGCCAGCAGGGGCGTGGGGTACATTGACACCGGGGAGCTGTTTTTT	CASRGVGYIDTGELFF
few	.	TRBJ1-1	TRBV5-1	TGCGCCAGCAGCTTGGGGGACAAGAACACTGAAGCTTTCTTT	CASSLGDKNTEAFF
many	.	TRBJ2-1	TRBV4-2	TGTGCCAGCAGCCAAGATAGGGGGAGGTACAATGAGCAGTTCTTC	CASSQDRGRYNEQFF
.	.	TRBJ1-2	TRBV12-3/TRBV12-4	TGTGCCAGCAGTTTCACCAGGGACCCGTCCTTC	CASSFTRDPSF
few	TRBD1	TRBJ1-2	TRBV3-1	TGTGCCAGCAGCCAAGATCACGGGACAGGGAACTATGGCTACACCTTC	CASSQDHGTGNYGYTF
few	.	TRBJ2-7	TRBV5-1	TGCGCCAGCAGCTTGCTTTCCGGGAGCTCCTACGAGCAGTACTTC	CASSLLSGSSYEQYF
many	.	TRBJ2-5	TRBV12-3/TRBV12-4	TGTGCCAGCAGGGCCCCGGGCCAAGAGACCCAGTACTTC	CASRAPGQETQYF
few	TRBD1	TRBJ2-3	TRBV7-2	TGTGCCAGCAGGCCCGCGGGACAGGGGGGCGATACGCAGTATTTT	CASRPAGQGGDTQYF
.	TRBD1	TRBJ1-4	TRBV7-2	TGTGCCAGCAGCTTAAGCCCCGCGGGACAGGGTGAAAAACTGTTTTTT	CASSLSPAGQGEKLFF
many	TRBD1	TRBJ2-1	TRBV11-2	TGTGCCAGCAGCCGAGGGACAGACAATGAGCAGTTCTTC	CASSRGTDNEQFF
few	.	TRBJ1-2	TRBV6-1	TGTGCCACCAATATATATACGGGGGGTGCAAGTGACGGCTACACCTTC	CATNIYTGGASDGYTF
few	.	TRBJ2-2	TRBV4-2	TGTGCCAGCAGCCAAGAAGGGACGGCAAACACCGGGGAGCTGTTTTTT	CASSQEGTANTGELFF
.	.	TRBJ1-2	TRBV11-2	TGTGCCAGCAGCTCCTCTACCCATGGCTACACCTTC	CASSSSTHGYTF
.	.	TRBJ1-2	TRBV12-3/TRBV12-4	TGTGCCAGCAACCCAGAGGGGGTACTTAACTATGGCTACACCTTC	CASNPEGVLNYGYTF
.	.	TRBJ2-3	TRBV2	TGTGCCAGCAGGGCTGAAACAGATACGCAGTATTTT	CASRAETDTQYF
few	.	TRBJ1-5	TRBV15	TGTGCCACCAGCAGAGACGCGGGGTTGGTCAATCAGCCCCAGCATTTT	CATSRDAGLVNQPQHF
.	TRBD2	TRBJ2-5	TRBV2	TGTGCCAGCAGTGGACTAGCGGGGCTCCAAGAGACCCAGTACTTC	CASSGLAGLQETQYF
.	.	TRBJ1-6	TRBV27	TGTGCCAGCAGTAGAGGGGACTCACCCCTCCACTTT	CASSRGDSPLHF
few	TRBD1	TRBJ1-5	TRBV7-2	TGTGCCAGCAGCTCCGCGAGAACAGGGGTTCATCAGCCCCAGCATTTT	CASSSARTGVHQPQHF
.	TRBD1	TRBJ1-1	TRBV5-1	TGCGCCAGCAGACCAGGGACAGGGGGCATGATAGCTTTCTTT	CASRPGTGGMIAFF
many	.	TRBJ2-1	TRBV20-1	TGCAGTGCAAGAAGGGCTCTCGAGGGCGATGAGCAGTTCTTC	CSARRALEGDEQFF
many	TRBD2	TRBJ2-1	TRBV20-1	TGCAGTGCAGGACTAGCGGGGAAACTAGGGGAGCAGTTCTTC	CSAGLAGKLGEQFF
.	.	TRBJ1-5	TRBV29-1	TGCAGCGTCCAGATGGGTCAAGGCAATCAGCCCCAGCATTTT	CSVQMGQGNQPQHF
few	.	TRBJ2-7	TRBV3-1	TGTGCCAGCAGCCAAGATCAGGCGGGTGGTTACGAGCAGTACTTC	CASSQDQAGGYEQYF
few	TRBD2	TRBJ2-1	TRBV4-3	TGCGCCAGCAGCCATGGCCCTCCTAGCGGGGGGCGCACCTACAATGAGCAGTTCTTC	CASSHGPPSGGRTYNEQFF
.	.	TRBJ2-7	TRBV7-8	TGTGCCAGCAGTTCAGGCTGGGGGCGCGTCTACGAGCAGTACTTC	CASSSGWGRVYEQYF
.	TRBD1	TRBJ2-1	TRBV5-1	TGCGCCAGCAGCTTGGCACAGGGGGCCGGACAGCAGTTCTTC	CASSLAQGAGQQFF